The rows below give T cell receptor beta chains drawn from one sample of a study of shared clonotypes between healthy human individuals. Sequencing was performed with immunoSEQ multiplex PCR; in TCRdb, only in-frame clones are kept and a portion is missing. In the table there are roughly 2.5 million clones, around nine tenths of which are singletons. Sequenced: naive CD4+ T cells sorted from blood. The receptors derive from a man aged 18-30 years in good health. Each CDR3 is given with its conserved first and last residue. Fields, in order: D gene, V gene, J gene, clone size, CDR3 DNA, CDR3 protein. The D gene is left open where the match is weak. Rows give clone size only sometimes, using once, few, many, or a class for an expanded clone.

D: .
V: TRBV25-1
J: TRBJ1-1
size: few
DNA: TGTGCCAGCAGTGAATCTGGGGAGAGATTTGAAGCTTTCTTT
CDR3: CASSESGERFEAFF

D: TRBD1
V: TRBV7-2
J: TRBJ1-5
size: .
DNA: TGTGCCAGCAGCCAACAGGGGCCTAGCAATCAGCCCCAGCATTTT
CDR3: CASSQQGPSNQPQHF

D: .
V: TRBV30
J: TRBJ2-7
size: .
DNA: TGTGCCTGGAGTGTACGGCAGGGCTACGAGCAGTACTTC
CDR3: CAWSVRQGYEQYF

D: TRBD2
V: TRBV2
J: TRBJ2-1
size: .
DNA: TGTGCCAGCCTCTCCGGGACTAGAAGTAGTAATGAGCAGTTCTTC
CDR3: CASLSGTRSSNEQFF

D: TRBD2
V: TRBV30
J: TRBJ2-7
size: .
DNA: TGTGCCTGGAGTACCGGACTAGCGGGGAACTACGAGCAGTACTTC
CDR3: CAWSTGLAGNYEQYF

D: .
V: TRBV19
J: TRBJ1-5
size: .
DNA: TGTGCCAGTAATGGAGCTAATCAGCCCCAGCATTTT
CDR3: CASNGANQPQHF

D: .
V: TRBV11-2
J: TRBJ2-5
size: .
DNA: TGTGCCAGCAGCTTGATCTTTGGAGTTCAAGAGACCCAGTACTTC
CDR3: CASSLIFGVQETQYF

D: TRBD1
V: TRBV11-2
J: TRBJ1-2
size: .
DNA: TGTGCCAGCAGCTTAGGGAGACAGGGTGACTACACCTTC
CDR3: CASSLGRQGDYTF

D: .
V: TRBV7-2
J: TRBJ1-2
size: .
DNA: TGTGCCAGCAGCTTAGGGCAGGGGGGCTACACCTTC
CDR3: CASSLGQGGYTF

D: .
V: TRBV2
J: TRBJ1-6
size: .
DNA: TGTGCCAGCAGGGGACGGCGGGAACCCTTTAATTCACCCCTCCACTTT
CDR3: CASRGRREPFNSPLHF

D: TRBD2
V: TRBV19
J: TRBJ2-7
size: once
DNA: TGTGCCAGTAGACTAGCGGGAGGGAATGAGCAGTACTTC
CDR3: CASRLAGGNEQYF

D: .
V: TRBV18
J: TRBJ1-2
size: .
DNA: TGTGCCAGCTCACCCAGACAGGAGAACTATGGCTACACCTTC
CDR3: CASSPRQENYGYTF

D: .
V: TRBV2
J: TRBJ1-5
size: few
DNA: TGTGCCAGCAGTGAGGTCCCTTCAGCGCCCCAGCATTTT
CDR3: CASSEVPSAPQHF

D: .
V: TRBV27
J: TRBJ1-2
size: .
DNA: TGTGCCAGCAGACGGGGGGCTCAGGTAGATGGCTACACCTTC
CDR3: CASRRGAQVDGYTF

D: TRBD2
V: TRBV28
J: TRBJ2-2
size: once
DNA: TGTGCCAGCAGTTCACCTTCACTAGCGGGAGTAACCGGGGAGCTGTTTTTT
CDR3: CASSSPSLAGVTGELFF

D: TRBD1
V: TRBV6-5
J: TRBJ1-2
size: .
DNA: TGTGCCAGCAGTTCACCGGGACAGGGATACTATGGCTACACCTTC
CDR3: CASSSPGQGYYGYTF

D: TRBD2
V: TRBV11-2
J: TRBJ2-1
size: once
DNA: TGTGCCAGCAGCTCGACTAGCGGGGGGGCCCATGAGCAGTTCTTC
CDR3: CASSSTSGGAHEQFF

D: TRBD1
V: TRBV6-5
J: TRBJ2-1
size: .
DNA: TGTGCCAGCACCTCCCCAGGGGGAAGGAATGAGCAGTTCTTC
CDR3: CASTSPGGRNEQFF

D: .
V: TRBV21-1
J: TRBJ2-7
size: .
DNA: TGTGCCAGCAGGAATACAGGGAAGATAACCTCCGAGCAGTACTTC
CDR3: CASRNTGKITSEQYF

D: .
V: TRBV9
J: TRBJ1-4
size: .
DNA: TGTGCCAGCAGCACTACAACTAATGAAAAACTGTTTTTT
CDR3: CASSTTTNEKLFF

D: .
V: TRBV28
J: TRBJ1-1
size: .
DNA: TGTGCCAGCCCAAAGGGCCCCATGAACACTGAAGCTTTCTTT
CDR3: CASPKGPMNTEAFF

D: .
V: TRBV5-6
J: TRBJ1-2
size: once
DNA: TGTGCCAGCAGCCGATTGGGCGGCGGCCCACTTAACTATGGCTACACCTTC
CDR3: CASSRLGGGPLNYGYTF

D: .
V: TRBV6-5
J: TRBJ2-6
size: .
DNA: TGTGCCAGCAGGGTCACAGGGCTTGGGGCCAACGTCCTGACTTTC
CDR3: CASRVTGLGANVLTF

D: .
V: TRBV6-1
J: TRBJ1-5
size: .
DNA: TGTGCCAGCATGGTCCTGGAGGGTCAGCCCCAGCATTTT
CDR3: CASMVLEGQPQHF

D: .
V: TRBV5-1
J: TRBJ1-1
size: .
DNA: TGCGCCAGCAGCCCCAACCGGGGAACAACTGAAGCTTTCTTT
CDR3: CASSPNRGTTEAFF

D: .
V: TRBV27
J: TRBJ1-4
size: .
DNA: TGTGCCAGCAGTTTGTACGTGGGGCTTGGTAATGAAAAACTGTTTTTT
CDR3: CASSLYVGLGNEKLFF

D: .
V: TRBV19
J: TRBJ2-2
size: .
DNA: TGTGCCAGTAGTCCCCAGTCGAAGGTCAGCCCGAAGAACACCGGGGAGCTGTTTTTT
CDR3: CASSPQSKVSPKNTGELFF

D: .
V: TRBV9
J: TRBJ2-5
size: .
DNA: TGTGCCAGCAGCGTAGGACTACAAGAGACCCAGTACTTC
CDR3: CASSVGLQETQYF

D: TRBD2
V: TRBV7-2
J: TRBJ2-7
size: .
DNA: TGTGCCAGCAGCGGGAGCGGGAGCCATTTCAACGAGCAGTACTTC
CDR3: CASSGSGSHFNEQYF

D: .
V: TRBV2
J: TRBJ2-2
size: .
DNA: TGTGCCAGCAGTGAACAGGGGTTCACCGGGGAGCTGTTTTTT
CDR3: CASSEQGFTGELFF

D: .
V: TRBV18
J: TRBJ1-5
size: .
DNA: TGTGCCAGCTCATTAGATAGCAATCAGCCCCAGCATTTT
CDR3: CASSLDSNQPQHF

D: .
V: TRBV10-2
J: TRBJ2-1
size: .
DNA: TGCGCCAGCAGTGAGTCAGGGGGGGCGGGTGAGCAGTTCTTC
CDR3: CASSESGGAGEQFF

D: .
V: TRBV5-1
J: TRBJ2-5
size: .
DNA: TGCGCCAGCACCCCTAGGGGGGGAGGCGAGACCCAGTACTTC
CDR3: CASTPRGGGETQYF

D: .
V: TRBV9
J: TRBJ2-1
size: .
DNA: TGTGCCAGCAGCCCTCCGCCCTCGAACCATGAGCAGTTCTTC
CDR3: CASSPPPSNHEQFF

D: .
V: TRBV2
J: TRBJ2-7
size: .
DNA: TGTGCCAGCAGTGTGACAGGAACCTACGAGCAGTACTTC
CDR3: CASSVTGTYEQYF

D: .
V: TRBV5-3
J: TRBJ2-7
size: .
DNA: TGTGCCAGCAGTCGGGGGGCCGAGAACTACGAGCAGTACTTC
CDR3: CASSRGAENYEQYF

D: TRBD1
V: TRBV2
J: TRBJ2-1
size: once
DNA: TGTGCCAGCAGGGCCTGGGACAGGGGTGAAGGTGAGCAGTTCTTC
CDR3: CASRAWDRGEGEQFF

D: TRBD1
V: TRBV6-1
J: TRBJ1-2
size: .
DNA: TGTGCCAGCGGCCGGGACAGTTATGGCTACACCTTC
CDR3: CASGRDSYGYTF

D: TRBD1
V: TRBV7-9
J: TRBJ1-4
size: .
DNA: TGTGCCAGCAGCTTAGACACAGGGGGTGAAAAACTGTTTTTT
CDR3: CASSLDTGGEKLFF

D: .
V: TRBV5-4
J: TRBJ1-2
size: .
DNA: TGTGCCAGCAGCCGACAGAATCGGGAGGTTGGCTACACCTTC
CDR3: CASSRQNREVGYTF

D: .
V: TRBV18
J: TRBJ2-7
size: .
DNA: TGTGCCAGCTCACCAAACCCCTCCAGGGCCTTCTCCTACGAGCAGTACTTC
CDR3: CASSPNPSRAFSYEQYF

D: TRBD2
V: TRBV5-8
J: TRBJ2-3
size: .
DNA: TGTGCCAGCGGGGGACTAGCTGGGGGAGGCACAGATACGCAGTATTTT
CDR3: CASGGLAGGGTDTQYF

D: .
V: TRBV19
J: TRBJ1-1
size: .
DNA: TGTGCCAGTAGTATCTCGCCCGGGACAAAGAACACTGAAGCTTTCTTT
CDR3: CASSISPGTKNTEAFF

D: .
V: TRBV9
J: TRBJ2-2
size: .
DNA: TGTGCCAGCAGTCTCCAGGGAAAAGGAACCGGGGAGCTGTTTTTT
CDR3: CASSLQGKGTGELFF

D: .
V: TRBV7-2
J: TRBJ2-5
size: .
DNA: TGTGCCAGCAGCTTATCAGGGCGGCAAGAGACCCAGTACTTC
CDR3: CASSLSGRQETQYF

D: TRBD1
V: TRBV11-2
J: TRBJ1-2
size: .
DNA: TGTGCCAGCAGCCCCCGGGACAGGGTCTATGGCTACACCTTC
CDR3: CASSPRDRVYGYTF